This T cell receptor (beta chain) was sequenced for a study of cytomegalovirus exposure and HLA in healthy donors. With 60 Vbeta and 13 Jbeta primers, the PCR was carried out. Here immunoSEQ multiplex PCR was the method, and the copy in TCRdb shows in-frame clones only, minus some. The table includes about 20,000 clones, 70% to 80% detected once. Germline loops: CDR1 MNHEY, CDR2 SVGAGI. Unmatched junction bases numbered 5, after V lost 6 bases and J lost 3 bases. This CDR3 spans 13 amino acids. This TCR came from a man in his 60s in good health and CMV-seronegative. This chain connects TRBV6-5 to TRBJ2-7, with 7 bases identical to TRBD1. Sequenced input: PBMCs. CDR3 sequence reads: CASSPRQGYEQYF. CDR3 nucleotide sequence: TGTGCCAGCAGCCCGAGACAGGGCTACGAGCAGTACTTC.